This TCR beta chain was found in a study of beta chain features in type 1 diabetes. Expressed TCRB transcripts were sequenced because the isolated RNA had all been reverse transcribed beforehand. The data were produced by immunoSEQ multiplex PCR, yet TCRdb's version contains in-frame clones alone and is incomplete. Here the sample spans 300,000 to 450,000 clones, roughly 21% being singletons. A CD45RO/CCR7/CD25/CD127/CD95/CD27 panel sorted naive, central memory, regulatory and stem cell-like memory CD4+ cells. Study observations and caveats: Any HLA effect on TCRB rearrangement was left unresolved by small sub-analyses. A closer apparent resemblance between naive, central memory and Treg TCRB repertoires was seen in patients than in healthy donors.

This clone was counted only a few times. Its cognate antigen is unknown. CDR1 and CDR2 from the germline V gene are MGHRA and YSYEKL. V gave up 1 base and J gave up 2 bases, with 11 bases separating them. This CDR3 comprises 15 residues. Specimen: naive CD4+ T cells from blood. The rearrangement links TRBV4-1 to TRBJ2-5; D is ambiguous. The source is a woman aged 18-35 years in good health. The CDR3 reads CASSQAGLTQETQYF. For the CDR3, the DNA is TGCGCCAGCAGCCAAGCGGGTCTAACTCAAGAGACCCAGTACTTC.